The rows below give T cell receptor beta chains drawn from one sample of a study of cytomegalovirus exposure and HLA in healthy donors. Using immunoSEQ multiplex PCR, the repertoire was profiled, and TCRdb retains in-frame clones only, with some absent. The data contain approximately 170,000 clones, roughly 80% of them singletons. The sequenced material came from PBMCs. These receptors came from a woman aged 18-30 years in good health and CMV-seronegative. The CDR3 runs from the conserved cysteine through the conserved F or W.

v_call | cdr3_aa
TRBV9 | CASSVTGDTDTQYF
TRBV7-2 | CASSRTLAGVAYEQYF
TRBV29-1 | CSAAGSNQPQHF
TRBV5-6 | CASSLGAGGYNEQFF
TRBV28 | CASTQRERSYNEQFF
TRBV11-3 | CASSPGGAGVDTQYF
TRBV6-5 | CASKLRLAGAYEQYF
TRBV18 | CASSADSTAKNIQYF
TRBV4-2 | CASSSATPGTSRLTGELFF
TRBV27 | CASSRTQGGQPQHF
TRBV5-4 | CASSPRGAEAFF
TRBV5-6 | CASSSTLLAGVSEQYF
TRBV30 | CAWNPTGTDTQYF
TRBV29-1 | CSVNDRAGEKLFF
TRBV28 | CASRLAGENGEQYF
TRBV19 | CASLKGAGGYAEAFF
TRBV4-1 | CASSQEGSSGSYEQFF
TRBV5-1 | CASSLSSGGVNEKLFF
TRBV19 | CASSPYDRGQPQHF
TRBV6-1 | CASSEESGKGGETQYF
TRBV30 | CAWEPGQGASGNTIYF